This T cell receptor (beta chain) was sequenced for a study of cytomegalovirus exposure and HLA in healthy donors (dated by TCRdb to about 2017). About the investigation overall: An earlier analysis of several hundred of the donors reported approximately 290 Gb of sequence data and 117 million unique TCR beta sequences from some 180 million T cells. An early release covering just under 650 HLA-typed donors comprised approximately 300 gigabases of sequencing data and about 90 million unique TCR sequences. Among the roughly 400 genotyped donors, more than 70% belonged to the genetic ancestry cluster associated with self-reported Caucasian donors. The study aimed to test whether signatures of past pathogen exposure could be identified by cataloging public T cell receptors. The T cell repertoires of 666 subjects were profiled by immunosequencing and related to cytomegalovirus serostatus. Besides the first cohort of roughly 640 subjects, a separate validation cohort made up of 120 different subjects was used. High-throughput TCR immunosequencing, statistical association of individual TCRs with disease status, and machine learning were combined to predict cytomegalovirus infection status. A later analysis re-analyzed previously published TCR beta repertoires from about 600 donors and added high-resolution HLA genotyping to study TCR occurrence patterns. The later analysis used no new phenotypic data to find candidate immune exposures, relying instead on TCR beta sequences and their occurrence across donors. In an earlier analysis of around 540 of the donors, high-throughput TCR beta sequencing was used to judge whether each TCR beta V gene segment behaved as functional or pseudogenic. Donor age, sex, ethnicity and CMV serostatus were collected together with the repertoire data. In a later genetic analysis, genome-wide SNP genotypes for about three fifths of the roughly 670 donors were used, and that subset was treated as a discovery cohort. Every repertoire in the discovery cohort had been generated on one and the same sequencing platform. HLA typing covered class I and class II loci at four-digit resolution. The number of donors typed differed by locus, with 629-630 for A, B, C, DRB1 and DQB1, around 500 for DQA1, 600 to 610 for DPA1, and approximately 470 for DPB1. Because of strong linkage in the cohort, five DR-DQ haplotypes were treated as single units for association and clustering. Across around 400 genotyped donors of the cohort, an average of roughly 230,000 unique TCR beta nucleotide sequences per donor were sequenced, and 15% to 20% of those sequences were non-productive.

In total, over 600 healthy bone marrow donors made up the cohort. At the time of sampling, all cohort members were nominally healthy, though unrecorded immune exposures were likely present. Of the 710 or so cohort members, 250 to 300 had a positive CMV serostatus and 350 to 450 had a negative one, while no CMV serostatus was recorded for the donor. Each donor provided a peripheral blood sample, and peripheral blood mononuclear cells were used for TCR beta sequencing. Genomic DNA was extracted from the blood cell samples with the Qiagen DNeasy Blood Extraction Kit. Libraries were prepared through the immunoSEQ multiplex PCR assay. A mixture of 60 forward primers for TCR Vbeta segments and 13 reverse primers for TCR Jbeta segments was used in the multiplex PCR. Amplification of the CDR3 region of rearranged TCR beta genes was performed with a multiplex PCR assay on genomic DNA. Amplified TCR beta libraries were sequenced as 87-base-pair reads on the Illumina HiSeq System. Turning to the authors' computational methods: In a later analysis, some 80 million unique TCR beta chains were counted across the approximately 640 repertoires, and about 10 million of these chains were shared by at least two donors. Raw reads were error-corrected and collapsed into unique sequences by a nearest-neighbor algorithm in which closely related sequences were merged to remove PCR and sequencing errors. CDR3 sequences were aligned to IMGT reference sequences to assign V, D and J gene segments. For a sequence to be retained, a match of at least six nucleotides to both a V gene segment and a J gene segment was required. A rearrangement counted as productive if the CDR3 had no stop codons and remained in frame with V and J, and every other rearrangement counted as non-productive. Following IMGT convention, CDR3 was defined as the stretch from the second conserved V-encoded cysteine up to the conserved J-encoded phenylalanine. In an earlier analysis of just under 600 of the donors, sequences lacking an unambiguous match to a single V gene segment were excluded. An earlier analysis of a few hundred of the donors called V segments functional above 56.7% productive rearrangements and segregating when the between-donor standard deviation exceeded 5%. To diagnose cytomegalovirus status from the catalog of TCR beta chain sequences, a statistical classification framework was built. V and J gene assignment, in a later analysis, came from comparing TCR nucleotide sequences with IMGT/GENE-DB human TR gene sequences. The TCRdist pipeline was used in a later analysis to assign CDR3 sequences and most-parsimonious VDJ recombination scenarios. In a later analysis, each TCR beta chain was defined by its CDR3 amino acid sequence together with its V-gene family, and reads lacking a unique V-gene family were excluded. As a way to deal with suspected cross-contamination and a sequencing artifact, a later analysis dropped 450 to 600 nucleotide sequences that were highly shared and had low generation probability. A later analysis calculated a clonal expansion index for each public chain from normalized within-repertoire ranks of inferred template counts. Generation probabilities in a later analysis came from a VDJ recombination model fitted to out-of-frame rearrangements, and those results were checked against IGoR. In a later analysis, TCR-TCR, TCR-HLA and TCR-CMV co-occurrence was scored with hypergeometric tests, and a repertoire-size bias correction was applied to TCR pairs. In a later analysis, false discovery rates were estimated by permuting HLA or CMV assignments 20 times. In a later analysis, co-occurring TCRs were grouped with DBSCAN, and TCRdist sequence similarity was added when clustering was performed within HLA-allele-positive subsets. Repertoires with fewer than 30,000 or more than 120,000 public chains were left out of co-occurrence clustering, as were five repertoires with anomalous nucleotide sharing. Held by TCRdb, this immuneACCESS table contains in-frame sequences only and omits some clones. Under half of the omission traces to an unresolved V gene where checked; the cause of the rest is unknown. V and J calls and clone size are as listed in that table; D and trimming were resolved from the DNA. This sample gives about 120,000 clones in total; just under 75% of them show up just once. Clones ranked in the top ten supply 2% to 2.5% of the sample.

Via the germline V gene, CDR1 is SGHVT and CDR2 SQSDAQ. V loses 1 base, J loses 4 bases, and the germline ends lie 7 bases apart. The CDR3 contains 13 residues, cysteine and phenylalanine counted. The CDR3 DNA has 39 bases and is translated from base 1. The study at large found these results: According to a later analysis, most CMV-associated TCR beta chains appeared to be HLA-restricted, and the HLA associations seemed to be driven largely by CMV exposure. The earlier analysis of around 600 of the donors excluded seventeen rarely observed V segments, including chromosome 9 orphons, because counts were too low. In a later genetic analysis, a missense DCLRE1C variant was associated with V-gene and J-gene trimming of TCR beta chains, and the association was replicated in an independent cohort. At a false discovery rate of 0.05, a later analysis linked around 15,000 TCR beta sequences to specific HLA alleles. Because HLA typing was missing for some donors at each locus, association tests included only the typed subset. The authors suggested that the approach could potentially be generalized to other disease states and immunological phenotypes. In a later analysis, HLA-associated TCR beta chains showed more clonal expansion and lower generation probabilities than non-associated chains that were equally common. An earlier analysis of approximately 570 of the donors showed that most TCR beta V segments appeared in productive rearrangements either about 87% or about 30% of the time, which broadly matched IMGT annotations. A total of fewer than 200 TCR beta chains were listed by the study as associated with cytomegalovirus. The presence/absence analyses assumed that sequencing depth was roughly uniform across donors, and that assumption may not be true. A further reported finding was that TCR beta sequences accurately predicted the HLA-A and HLA-B alleles for most subjects in the first cohort. Assigning TCR associations to individual alleles was difficult when HLA alleles, especially DR and DQ, strongly co-occurred. For the cohort, immune exposure information was limited to CMV serostatus. Across donors, most TCR sequences were observed very rarely, whereas some public TCRs were present in many individuals. In a later genetic analysis, fewer N-insertions in productive TCRs were reported among donors in an Asian-associated ancestry cluster than the approximately 710-donor mean. Linkage disequilibrium might explain the correlated functional status among segregating V segments, but an unknown experimental factor could not be excluded. According to a later analysis, TCR association rates differed among HLA loci, with DRB1 alleles showing the most associated TCRs and HLA-C alleles showing the fewest. In vitro tests confirmed that three of the cytomegalovirus-associated TCR beta chains recognize cytomegalovirus antigens. In both the original and validation cohorts, the classifier was reported to diagnose cytomegalovirus status with high specificity and sensitivity. The sequencing pipeline was judged likely to have produced a cluster of highly shared sequence variants as a technical artifact. Some IMGT-functional V segments, including TRBV6-2 and TRBV6-3, could not be distinguished by the 87-base-pair reads and were therefore excluded. In a later analysis, several top co-occurrence clusters were reported to appear linked to parvovirus B19, influenza, CMV and Epstein-Barr virus. In this cohort, only TCR beta chains were sequenced, and detectable features were limited by the absence of alpha or paired-chain data.

This clone was seen only a few times. Its antigen is currently not known. Per-base quality was not reported, and no clone a single base away is much larger than it. The source of this sequence is a human donor in good health. Sequences were obtained from PBMCs. The chain joins TRBV7-4 to TRBJ1-1, with no reliable assignment of the D segment. The DNA sequence is given as TGTGCCAGCAGCTTAGGTTCCGTCACTGAAGCTTTCTTT. This yields the protein CASSLGSVTEAFF.